This T cell receptor beta chain was retrieved from a study of technical replicates of blood from a few donors. Assay used: immunoSEQ multiplex PCR; TCRdb lists only in-frame clones, some missing. The table has fewer than 85,000 clones, approximately 91% seen once. Looked up from germline, CDR1 is MNHEY and CDR2 is SVGAGI. This CDR3 comprises 12 residues. The ends were cut back, 5 bases at V and 11 bases at J, with 15 bases in the middle. This chain links TRBV6-5 with TRBJ1-1; D unclear. The sequenced sample consisted of PBMCs. This TCR came from a human donor in good health. Some clones in this sample may be carry-over from other donors' samples. The CDR3 DNA follows: TGTGCCAGCAGTCCGAGAGGGCGAGGGGCTTTCTTT. It translates to CASSPRGRGAFF.